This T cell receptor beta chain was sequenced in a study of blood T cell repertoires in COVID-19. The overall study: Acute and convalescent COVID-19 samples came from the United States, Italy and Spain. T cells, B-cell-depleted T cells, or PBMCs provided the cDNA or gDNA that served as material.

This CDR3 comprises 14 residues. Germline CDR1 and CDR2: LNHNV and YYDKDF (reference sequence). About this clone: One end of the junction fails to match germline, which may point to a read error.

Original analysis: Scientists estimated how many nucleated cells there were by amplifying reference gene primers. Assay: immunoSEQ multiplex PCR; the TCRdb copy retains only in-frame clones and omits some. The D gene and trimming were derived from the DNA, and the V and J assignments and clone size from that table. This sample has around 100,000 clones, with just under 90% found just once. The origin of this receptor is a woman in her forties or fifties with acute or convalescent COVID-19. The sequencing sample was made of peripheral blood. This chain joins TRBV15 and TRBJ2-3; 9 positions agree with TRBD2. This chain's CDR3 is CATSRDAGTSNANF. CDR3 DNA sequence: TGTGCCACCAGCAGAGATGCCGGGACTAGCAATGCGAATTTT.